This is a list of T cell receptor beta chains from one sample in a study of CD8+CD57+ T cells in acquired aplastic anemia. Each CDR3 protein gets one entry after TCRdb re-called the reads with MiXCR. The sample contains hundreds of thousands of distinct CDR3 sequences, roughly three fifths of which appear only once. Sequences were obtained from sorted CD4+, CD8+, or CD8+CD57+ T cells (not recorded which) from PBMCs. The origin of the receptors is a human donor with severe aplastic anemia or a healthy control (not recorded which). The CDR3 runs from the conserved cysteine through the conserved F or W. Each record gives: J gene, D gene, V gene, CDR3 protein. D genes are given only for firm matches.

TRBJ1-2	-	TRBV7-8	CASSGVHYGYTF
TRBJ1-5	TRBD1	TRBV5-1	CASSLETGGNQPQHF
TRBJ2-7	-	TRBV7-2	CASSLTDSYEQYF
TRBJ2-1	-	TRBV7-8	CASSPGGAIVYNEQFF
TRBJ2-1	-	TRBV14	CASSQDIGPRTNEQFF
TRBJ1-2	-	TRBV16	CASSQSPDGYTF
TRBJ2-1	-	TRBV12-3/TRBV12-4	CASTPGLGRVVVF
TRBJ1-2	-	TRBV7-2	CASSLEQAGSYGYTF
TRBJ2-7	TRBD1	TRBV7-8	CASSLLQGAHEQYF
TRBJ1-2	-	TRBV4-1	CASSQENGNYGYTF
TRBJ1-6	-	TRBV6-2/TRBV6-3	CASSRTPGASLNSPLHF
TRBJ2-2	TRBD2	TRBV29-1	CSVGVRLAGLELFF
TRBJ1-6	TRBD1	TRBV3-1	CASSPGTASNSPLHF
TRBJ2-7	TRBD1	TRBV7-3	CASSVRQGDYEQYF
TRBJ1-5	TRBD1	TRBV5-8	CASSLVWTGVFNQPQHF
TRBJ1-1	-	TRBV5-6	CASSWGRGGTEAFF
TRBJ1-6	TRBD1	TRBV5-1	CASSLQGAPGDSPLHF
TRBJ2-7	TRBD1	TRBV6-5	CASSYSDRPSEQYF
TRBJ2-2	TRBD1	TRBV4-3	CASSQGWGQSTGELFF
TRBJ1-6	-	TRBV7-8	CASSPPAWGERLRSPLHF